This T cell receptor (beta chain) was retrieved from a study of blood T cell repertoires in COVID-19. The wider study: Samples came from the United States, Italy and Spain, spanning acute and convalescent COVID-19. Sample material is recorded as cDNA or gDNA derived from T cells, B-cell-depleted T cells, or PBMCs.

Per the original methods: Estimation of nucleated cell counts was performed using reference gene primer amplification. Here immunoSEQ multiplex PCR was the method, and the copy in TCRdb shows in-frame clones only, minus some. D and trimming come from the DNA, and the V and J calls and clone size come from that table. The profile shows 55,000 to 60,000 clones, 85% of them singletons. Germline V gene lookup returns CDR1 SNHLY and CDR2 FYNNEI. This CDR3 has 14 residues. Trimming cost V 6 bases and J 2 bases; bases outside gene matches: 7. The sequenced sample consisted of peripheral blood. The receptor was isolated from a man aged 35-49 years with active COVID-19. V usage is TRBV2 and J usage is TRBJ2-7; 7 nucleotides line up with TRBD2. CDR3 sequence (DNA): TGTGCCAGCAGGGATGGGGGGACTACCTACGAGCAGTACTTC. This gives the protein CASRDGGTTYEQYF. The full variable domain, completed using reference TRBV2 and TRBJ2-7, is EPEVTQTPSHQVTQMGQEVILRCVPISNHLYFYWYRQILGQKVEFLVSFYNNEISEKSEIFDDQFSVERPDGSNFTLKIRSTKLEDSAMYFCASRDGGTTYEQYFGPGTRLTVT.